This is a list of T cell receptor beta chains from one sample in a study of cytomegalovirus exposure and HLA in healthy donors. Some clones are missing from TCRdb's copy, which holds only in-frame ones; the method was immunoSEQ multiplex PCR. The table lists some 66,000 clones, about 80% of them singletons. Sample: PBMCs. The receptors derive from a man aged 55 to 69 in good health and CMV-seropositive. The CDR3 runs from the conserved cysteine through the conserved F or W. Each record gives: clone size, J gene, V gene, D gene, CDR3 protein, CDR3 DNA. A D gene is named only where the DNA matches it firmly. Clone size is not always given. Where it is, it says once, few, many or a class for expanded clones.

clone size: .
J gene: TRBJ1-2
V gene: TRBV13
D gene: .
CDR3 protein: CASSSRAYYGYTF
CDR3 DNA: TGTGCCAGCAGCTCCAGGGCGTACTATGGCTACACCTTC

clone size: few
J gene: TRBJ2-1
V gene: TRBV4-1
D gene: TRBD2
CDR3 protein: CASSPRASGGVGYNEQFF
CDR3 DNA: TGCGCCAGCAGCCCGCGGGCTAGCGGGGGGGTAGGTTACAATGAGCAGTTCTTC

clone size: .
J gene: TRBJ1-6
V gene: TRBV2
D gene: TRBD1
CDR3 protein: CASRADRGGRPLHF
CDR3 DNA: TGTGCCAGCAGAGCCGACAGGGGAGGCAGACCCCTCCACTTT

clone size: .
J gene: TRBJ1-5
V gene: TRBV19
D gene: .
CDR3 protein: CASSPSGSSNQPQHF
CDR3 DNA: TGTGCCAGTAGTCCGTCAGGGTCCAGCAATCAGCCCCAGCATTTT

clone size: .
J gene: TRBJ2-5
V gene: TRBV6-5
D gene: TRBD2
CDR3 protein: CASSYSGLAGGETQYF
CDR3 DNA: TGTGCCAGCAGTTACTCGGGACTAGCGGGGGGAGAGACCCAGTACTTC

clone size: .
J gene: TRBJ2-1
V gene: TRBV11-3
D gene: .
CDR3 protein: CASSLRTTSYNEQFF
CDR3 DNA: TGTGCCAGCAGCTTAAGGACTACTTCCTACAATGAGCAGTTCTTC

clone size: .
J gene: TRBJ1-4
V gene: TRBV6-1
D gene: .
CDR3 protein: CASSGQTVENEKLFF
CDR3 DNA: TGTGCCAGCAGTGGACAGACAGTTGAAAATGAAAAACTGTTTTTT

clone size: .
J gene: TRBJ1-2
V gene: TRBV6-1
D gene: .
CDR3 protein: CASTSYNTNYGYTF
CDR3 DNA: TGTGCCAGCACTAGCTACAATACGAACTATGGCTACACCTTC

clone size: .
J gene: TRBJ2-7
V gene: TRBV4-1
D gene: TRBD1
CDR3 protein: CASSWQPGQGAQVYEQYF
CDR3 DNA: TGCGCCAGCAGCTGGCAACCGGGACAGGGGGCGCAAGTCTACGAGCAGTACTTC

clone size: .
J gene: TRBJ2-7
V gene: TRBV19
D gene: .
CDR3 protein: CASRRGYEQYF
CDR3 DNA: TGTGCCAGTAGACGGGGCTACGAGCAGTACTTC

clone size: once
J gene: TRBJ2-3
V gene: TRBV7-2
D gene: .
CDR3 protein: CASSTKTGADTQYF
CDR3 DNA: TGTGCCAGCAGCACCAAAACGGGGGCAGATACGCAGTATTTT

clone size: .
J gene: TRBJ2-5
V gene: TRBV10-3
D gene: .
CDR3 protein: CAISESETGQETQYF
CDR3 DNA: TGTGCCATCAGTGAGTCTGAGACAGGACAAGAGACCCAGTACTTC

clone size: .
J gene: TRBJ2-1
V gene: TRBV7-9
D gene: TRBD2
CDR3 protein: CASSQGPAGDYNEQFF
CDR3 DNA: TGTGCCAGCAGCCAAGGCCCAGCGGGGGACTACAATGAGCAGTTCTTC